Listed below are T cell receptor beta chains from one sample, sequenced in a study of early T cells in non-severe SARS-CoV-2 infection. TCRdb processed the 5' RACE reads anew with MiXCR; each CDR3 protein has one entry. The data hold more than 65,000 distinct CDR3 sequences, with 10% to 15% observed a single time. The sequencing input was whole blood. These receptors came from an adult who was a healthcare worker with PCR-confirmed SARS-CoV-2 infection or an uninfected control (not recorded which). CDR3s include the opening cysteine and the closing phenylalanine or tryptophan. A D gene is named only where the DNA matches it firmly. Where a row states a size, it is once, few, many or the class of an expanded clone; other rows omit it.

clone size: .; D gene: TRBD2; J gene: TRBJ2-5; V gene: TRBV25-1; CDR3 protein: CASSEHRTSGSTETQYF; CDR3 DNA: TGTGCCAGCAGTGAACACCGGACTAGCGGGAGCACAGAGACCCAGTACTTC
clone size: .; D gene: TRBD2; J gene: TRBJ2-1; V gene: TRBV29-1; CDR3 protein: CSALSGSHNEQFF; CDR3 DNA: TGCAGCGCCCTTAGCGGGAGCCACAATGAGCAGTTCTTC
clone size: many; D gene: TRBD1; J gene: TRBJ2-2; V gene: TRBV7-8; CDR3 protein: CASFNIGTGGKTGELFF; CDR3 DNA: TGTGCCAGCTTTAATATCGGGACAGGGGGAAAGACCGGGGAGCTGTTTTTT
clone size: .; D gene: TRBD2; J gene: TRBJ2-3; V gene: TRBV28; CDR3 protein: CASSPVLAGGPVDTQYF; CDR3 DNA: TGTGCCAGCAGCCCAGTACTAGCGGGAGGGCCTGTAGATACGCAGTATTTT
clone size: many; D gene: .; J gene: TRBJ2-4; V gene: TRBV28; CDR3 protein: CASSSSTGPSIQYF; CDR3 DNA: .
clone size: few; D gene: .; J gene: TRBJ1-2; V gene: TRBV27; CDR3 protein: CASPKGTNYGYTF; CDR3 DNA: TGTGCCAGCCCTAAGGGAACTAACTATGGCTACACCTTC
clone size: many; D gene: .; J gene: TRBJ2-7; V gene: TRBV7-9; CDR3 protein: CASSLLYEQYF; CDR3 DNA: TGTGCCAGCAGCTTATTATACGAGCAGTACTTC
clone size: .; D gene: .; J gene: TRBJ2-7; V gene: TRBV3-1; CDR3 protein: CASAPTGTYEQYF; CDR3 DNA: TGTGCCAGCGCCCCAACCGGTACCTACGAGCAGTACTTC
clone size: many; D gene: .; J gene: TRBJ2-2; V gene: TRBV24-1; CDR3 protein: CATSDLGGTANTGELFF; CDR3 DNA: TGTGCCACCAGTGATTTGGGGGGGACAGCGAACACCGGGGAGCTGTTTTTT
clone size: few; D gene: .; J gene: TRBJ1-2; V gene: TRBV3-1; CDR3 protein: CASSPWTVHYGYTF; CDR3 DNA: TGTGCCAGCAGCCCTTGGACAGTCCACTATGGCTACACCTTC
clone size: many; D gene: .; J gene: TRBJ2-7; V gene: TRBV10-3; CDR3 protein: CAISPSVGGSSYEQYF; CDR3 DNA: TGTGCCATCAGCCCCTCTGTAGGAGGGAGCTCCTACGAGCAGTACTTC
clone size: many; D gene: .; J gene: TRBJ1-1; V gene: TRBV28; CDR3 protein: CASSGLAGTEAFF; CDR3 DNA: TGTGCCAGCAGTGGACTGGCGGGCACTGAAGCTTTCTTT
clone size: .; D gene: .; J gene: TRBJ2-3; V gene: TRBV2; CDR3 protein: CASSASVADTQYF; CDR3 DNA: TGTGCCAGCAGTGCGAGTGTCGCAGATACGCAGTATTTT
clone size: many; D gene: TRBD2; J gene: TRBJ2-7; V gene: TRBV12-3/TRBV12-4; CDR3 protein: CASSLSAGGVYEQYF; CDR3 DNA: TGTGCCAGCAGTTTATCAGCGGGAGGAGTATACGAGCAGTACTTC
clone size: many; D gene: .; J gene: TRBJ2-7; V gene: TRBV5-1; CDR3 protein: CASSSTAEGEQYF; CDR3 DNA: TGCGCCAGCAGCTCGACTGCGGAAGGTGAGCAGTACTTC
clone size: few; D gene: TRBD2; J gene: TRBJ2-7; V gene: TRBV7-6; CDR3 protein: CASSLQLAGGHEQYF; CDR3 DNA: TGTGCCAGCAGCTTACAGCTAGCGGGAGGCCACGAGCAGTACTTC
clone size: many; D gene: .; J gene: TRBJ1-1; V gene: TRBV27; CDR3 protein: CASSLKINTEAFF; CDR3 DNA: TGTGCCAGCAGTTTAAAGATAAACACTGAAGCTTTCTTT
clone size: many; D gene: .; J gene: TRBJ2-7; V gene: TRBV21-1; CDR3 protein: CASSTRRSGPTYEQYF; CDR3 DNA: TGTGCCAGCAGCACTCGACGGAGCGGGCCCACCTACGAGCAGTACTTC
clone size: few; D gene: TRBD2; J gene: TRBJ2-5; V gene: TRBV6-5; CDR3 protein: CASSPMLAEETQYF; CDR3 DNA: TGTGCCAGCAGCCCGATGCTAGCGGAAGAGACCCAGTACTTC
clone size: few; D gene: .; J gene: TRBJ1-1; V gene: TRBV20-1; CDR3 protein: CSARVGPGAFF; CDR3 DNA: TGCAGTGCTAGAGTGGGGCCTGGCGCTTTCTTT
clone size: .; D gene: .; J gene: TRBJ2-5; V gene: TRBV28; CDR3 protein: CASSSPRGNSIQETQYF; CDR3 DNA: TGTGCCAGCAGTTCCCCCCGCGGGAACAGCATCCAAGAGACCCAGTACTTC
clone size: many; D gene: .; J gene: TRBJ2-1; V gene: TRBV6-5; CDR3 protein: CASSSSAGIYNEQFF; CDR3 DNA: TGTGCCAGCAGTTCGTCCGCGGGAATTTACAATGAGCAGTTCTTC
clone size: few; D gene: .; J gene: TRBJ2-2; V gene: TRBV20-1; CDR3 protein: CSASSQGSQTGELFF; CDR3 DNA: TGCAGTGCTAGTTCACAGGGAAGCCAAACCGGGGAGCTGTTTTTT
clone size: few; D gene: TRBD2; J gene: TRBJ2-7; V gene: TRBV20-1; CDR3 protein: CSASGRLPYEQYF; CDR3 DNA: TGCAGTGCTAGCGGGAGGCTCCCCTACGAGCAGTACTTC
clone size: many; D gene: .; J gene: TRBJ2-7; V gene: TRBV2; CDR3 protein: CASSGQGFYEQYF; CDR3 DNA: TGTGCCAGCAGTGGTCAGGGTTTCTACGAGCAGTACTTC
clone size: few; D gene: .; J gene: TRBJ2-3; V gene: TRBV3-1; CDR3 protein: CASSQGATEGTQYF; CDR3 DNA: TGTGCCAGCAGCCAAGGGGCAACCGAGGGGACGCAGTATTTT
clone size: many; D gene: TRBD1; J gene: TRBJ1-1; V gene: TRBV12-5; CDR3 protein: CASGLVRPTGFPEAFF; CDR3 DNA: TGTGCTAGTGGTTTGGTCCGCCCGACAGGGTTCCCTGAAGCTTTCTTT